A selection of T cell receptor beta chains follows, all from one sample in a study of T cell changes during pregnancy in multiple sclerosis. Libraries were prepared by immunoSEQ multiplex PCR; TCRdb keeps only in-frame clonotypes and omits some of them. The table includes tens of thousands of clones, nearly 95% detected once. The source material was peripheral blood, sampled in the third trimester of pregnancy. The receptors originated from a female donor with multiple sclerosis, enrolled in a pregnancy study. Each CDR3 is given with its conserved first and last residue. Fields, in order: D gene, clone size, V gene, J gene, CDR3 DNA, CDR3 protein. D genes are given only for firm matches. Some rows have no size entry. The others give once, few or many, or a class for an expanded clone.

.	once	TRBV6-1	TRBJ1-2	TGTGCCAGCAGTGAAGCGCAGCCAGGGGTCTATGGCTACACCTTC	CASSEAQPGVYGYTF
TRBD2	.	TRBV6-5	TRBJ2-2	TGTGCCAGCAGTTCCGGGGGGAGGGGGAACACCGGGGAGCTGTTTTTT	CASSSGGRGNTGELFF
TRBD2	.	TRBV7-3	TRBJ2-3	TGTGCCAGCAGCACGTCGGGACTAGAAGTAGATACGCAGTATTTT	CASSTSGLEVDTQYF
.	.	TRBV9	TRBJ2-1	TGTGCCAGCAGCGTAGGAGGGGGGGGCCTGGGCAATGAGCAGTTCTTC	CASSVGGGGLGNEQFF
TRBD1	.	TRBV27	TRBJ2-5	TGTGCCAGCAGCGGGACAGGGGGCGCGGAGACCCAGTACTTC	CASSGTGGAETQYF
.	.	TRBV6-4	TRBJ2-2	TGTGCCAGCAGTGAACGAGCAGGGGACACCGGGGAGCTGTTTTTT	CASSERAGDTGELFF
.	few	TRBV7-9	TRBJ1-1	TGTGCCAGCAGCTTAGGTGGAGGGGCGAACACTGAAGCTTTCTTT	CASSLGGGANTEAFF
TRBD2	.	TRBV7-9	TRBJ2-1	TGTGCCTCCTCCGATGGGACGGGGGGATCCTACAATGAGCAGTTCTTC	CASSDGTGGSYNEQFF
.	once	TRBV5-8	TRBJ2-3	TGTGCCAGCAGTTTCCGTTCTAGCGACACAGATACGCAGTATTTT	CASSFRSSDTDTQYF
.	.	TRBV5-1	TRBJ2-1	TGCGCCAGCAGCTTAGAACAGCCTTACAATGAGCAGTTCTTC	CASSLEQPYNEQFF
.	.	TRBV5-6	TRBJ2-1	TGTGCCAGCAGCCGATCGGGTACGGGATATTACAATGAGCAGTTCTTC	CASSRSGTGYYNEQFF
TRBD2	.	TRBV4-1	TRBJ2-2	TGCGCCAGCAGCCAAGATATCCGAGGACTAGCGGGAGAGGTCGGGGAGCTGTTTTTT	CASSQDIRGLAGEVGELFF
.	.	TRBV5-6	TRBJ2-7	TGTGCCAGCAGCCCCGGGGCAGGGGCCTACGAGCAGTACTTC	CASSPGAGAYEQYF
.	few	TRBV29-1	TRBJ1-1	TGCAGCGTTGTACAGAGGTCGGGGACTGAAGCTTTCTTT	CSVVQRSGTEAFF
TRBD1	.	TRBV19	TRBJ2-7	TGTGCCACGGGACAGGGGGGCTGGGAGCAGTACTTC	CATGQGGWEQYF
.	.	TRBV28	TRBJ1-1	TGTGCCAGCAGGCCCAGGGTCTGGAACACTGAAGCTTTCTTT	CASRPRVWNTEAFF
.	.	TRBV19	TRBJ2-3	TGTGCCAGTAGTATAGCTAGCCAGGATACGCAGTATTTT	CASSIASQDTQYF
TRBD2	.	TRBV11-2	TRBJ2-1	TGTGCCAGCAGCCCTAGGAATAGCGGGAGGTTCACCTACAATGAGCAGTTCTTC	CASSPRNSGRFTYNEQFF
.	.	TRBV11-2	TRBJ2-1	TGTGCCAGCAGCTTAAAAGGTCTCAGCTCGGGCAATGAGCAGTTCTTC	CASSLKGLSSGNEQFF
TRBD1	.	TRBV6-6	TRBJ1-2	TGTGCCAGCAGTGACCCCCGCGACAGGGCTGGCTACACCTTC	CASSDPRDRAGYTF
.	.	TRBV7-2	TRBJ2-7	TGTGCCAGCAGCTTAGACGTCCGTGGGCGAGGGAATAAGTACTTC	CASSLDVRGRGNKYF
.	.	TRBV5-1	TRBJ2-5	TGCGCCAGCAGCTTGGTGGGTGCAGGTGAGACCCAGTACTTC	CASSLVGAGETQYF
TRBD1	.	TRBV7-9	TRBJ2-1	TGTGCCAGCAGCTTGGGACAGACCAACAATGAGCAGTTCTTC	CASSLGQTNNEQFF
.	.	TRBV5-1	TRBJ1-4	TGCGCCAGCAGCGGTCTGGGGCCTAATGAAAAACTGTTTTTT	CASSGLGPNEKLFF
.	once	TRBV7-9	TRBJ2-1	TGTGCCAGCAGCTTGTCCAGCGGGTTCTACAATGAGCAGTTCTTC	CASSLSSGFYNEQFF
TRBD1	.	TRBV6-1	TRBJ2-5	TGTGCCAGCAGGTCGGGACAGGGGATCCAAGAGACCCAGTACTTC	CASRSGQGIQETQYF
.	.	TRBV29-1	TRBJ1-1	TGCAGCGCCACACAGGGAACGGTTGGGAAAGCTTTCTTT	CSATQGTVGKAFF
.	.	TRBV15	TRBJ1-2	TGTGCCACCAGCAGAGATGGAGGGAACTATGGCTACACCTTC	CATSRDGGNYGYTF
.	once	TRBV19	TRBJ2-3	TGTGCCAGTAGCACGACAGGGAGGCGGACAGATACGCAGTATTTT	CASSTTGRRTDTQYF
.	.	TRBV7-8	TRBJ2-3	TGTGCCAGCAGCTTAGTCGATGTAGGGAGGCATTTT	CASSLVDVGRHF
.	.	TRBV10-1	TRBJ2-5	TGCGCCAGCAGTGACGCGGGGCCTAGCCAAGAGACCCAGTACTTC	CASSDAGPSQETQYF
TRBD1	.	TRBV29-1	TRBJ2-5	TGCAGCGTTGGATACAACAGGGGAGAGACCCAGTACTTC	CSVGYNRGETQYF
TRBD2	.	TRBV4-3	TRBJ2-1	TGCGCCAGCAGCCAACCCCTAGCGGGAGGAGGGGATGAGCAGTTCTTC	CASSQPLAGGGDEQFF
.	.	TRBV11-2	TRBJ2-1	TGTGCCAGCAGCCGGAGCTCCTACAATGAGCAGTTCTTC	CASSRSSYNEQFF
TRBD1	.	TRBV30	TRBJ2-3	TGTGCCAGAAGGACAGGGGGCGTACTAGATACAGATACGCAGTATTTT	CARRTGGVLDTDTQYF
.	.	TRBV7-9	TRBJ1-4	TGTGCCAGCAGCCGAGCGGGGGGGGAAAAACTGTTTTTT	CASSRAGGEKLFF
TRBD2	.	TRBV7-9	TRBJ2-1	TGTGCCAGCAGCTTAGCGGTGACTAGCGCCAATGAGCAGTTCTTC	CASSLAVTSANEQFF
TRBD1	.	TRBV9	TRBJ2-7	TGTGCCAGCAGCGGGACAGGAACGTTCTACGAGCAGTACTTC	CASSGTGTFYEQYF
.	.	TRBV12-5	TRBJ2-7	TGTGCTAGTGGCTCTTATACCTACGAGCAGTACTTC	CASGSYTYEQYF
.	.	TRBV2	TRBJ1-1	TGTGCCAGCAGTTATGACAGGAGCATGAACACTGAAGCTTTCTTT	CASSYDRSMNTEAFF
.	.	TRBV28	TRBJ1-5	TGTGCCAGCAGTTCTGTGGGGGCCGGCAATCAGCCCCAGCATTTT	CASSSVGAGNQPQHF
.	.	TRBV9	TRBJ1-3	TGTGCCAGCAGCGCCATTTCTGGAAACACCATATATTTT	CASSAISGNTIYF